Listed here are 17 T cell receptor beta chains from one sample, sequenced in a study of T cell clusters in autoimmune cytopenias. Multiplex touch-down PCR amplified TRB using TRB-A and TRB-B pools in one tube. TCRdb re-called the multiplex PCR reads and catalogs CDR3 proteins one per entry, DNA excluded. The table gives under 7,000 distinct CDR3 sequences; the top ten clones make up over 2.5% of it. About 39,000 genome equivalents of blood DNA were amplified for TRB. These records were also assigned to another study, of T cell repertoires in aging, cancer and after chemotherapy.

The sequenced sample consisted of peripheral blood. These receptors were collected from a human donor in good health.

CDR3 loop: CASSLPGQGQAFF. The chain uses TRBV27 and TRBJ1-1; without DNA, the TCRdb call of TRBD1 cannot be checked. The length of the CDR3 is 13 residues. Per germline, CDR1 MNHEY and CDR2 SMNVEV (reference sequence).

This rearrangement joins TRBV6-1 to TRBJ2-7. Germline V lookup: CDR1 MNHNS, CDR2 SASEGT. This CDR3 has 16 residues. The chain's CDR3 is CASSEVPGISSYEQYF.

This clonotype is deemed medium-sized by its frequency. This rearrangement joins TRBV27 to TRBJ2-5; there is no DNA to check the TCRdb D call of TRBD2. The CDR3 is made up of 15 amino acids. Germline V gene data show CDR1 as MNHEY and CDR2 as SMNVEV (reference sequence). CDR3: CASSWDSTGQETQYF.

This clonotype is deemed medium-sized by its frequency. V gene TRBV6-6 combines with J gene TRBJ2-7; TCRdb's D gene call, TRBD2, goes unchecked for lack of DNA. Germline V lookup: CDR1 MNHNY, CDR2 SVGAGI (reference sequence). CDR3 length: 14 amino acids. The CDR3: CASSYSRDFYEQYF.

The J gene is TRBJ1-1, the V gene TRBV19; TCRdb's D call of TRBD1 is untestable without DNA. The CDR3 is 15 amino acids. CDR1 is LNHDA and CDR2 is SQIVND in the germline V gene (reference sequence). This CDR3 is CASSIPRQGTTEAFF. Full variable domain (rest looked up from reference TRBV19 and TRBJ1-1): DGGITQSPKYLFRKEGQNVTLSCEQNLNHDAMYWYRQDPGQGLRLIYYSQIVNDFQKGDIAEGYSVSREKKESFPLTVTSAQKNPTAFYLCASSIPRQGTTEAFFGQGTRLTVV.

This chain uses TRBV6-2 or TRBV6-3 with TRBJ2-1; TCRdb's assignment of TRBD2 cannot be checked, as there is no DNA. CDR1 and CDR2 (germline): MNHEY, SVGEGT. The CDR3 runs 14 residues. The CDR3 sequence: CASSADPSSPEQFF.

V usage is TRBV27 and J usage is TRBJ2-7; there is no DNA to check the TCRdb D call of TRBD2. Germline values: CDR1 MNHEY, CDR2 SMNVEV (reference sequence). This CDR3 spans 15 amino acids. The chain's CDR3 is CASSYGLAGGYEQYF.

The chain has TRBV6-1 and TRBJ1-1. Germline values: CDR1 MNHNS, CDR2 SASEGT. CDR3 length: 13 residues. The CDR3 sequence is CASSEALGTEAFF.

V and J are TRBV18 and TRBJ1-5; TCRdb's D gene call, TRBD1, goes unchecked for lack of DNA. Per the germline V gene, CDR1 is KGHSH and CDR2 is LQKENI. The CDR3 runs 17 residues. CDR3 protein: CASSPLGGSGGNQPQHF.

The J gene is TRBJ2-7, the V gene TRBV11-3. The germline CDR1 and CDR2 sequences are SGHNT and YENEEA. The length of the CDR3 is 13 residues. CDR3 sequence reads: CASSSTPVGEQYF.

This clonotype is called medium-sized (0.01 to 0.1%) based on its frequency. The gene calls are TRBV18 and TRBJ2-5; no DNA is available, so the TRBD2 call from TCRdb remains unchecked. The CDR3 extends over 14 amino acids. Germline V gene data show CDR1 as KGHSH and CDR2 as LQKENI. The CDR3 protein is CASSPGLAEETQYF.

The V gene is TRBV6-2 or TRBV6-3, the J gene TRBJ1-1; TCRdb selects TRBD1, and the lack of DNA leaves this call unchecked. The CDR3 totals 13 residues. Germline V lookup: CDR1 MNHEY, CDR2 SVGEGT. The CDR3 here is CASRENRVTEAFF.

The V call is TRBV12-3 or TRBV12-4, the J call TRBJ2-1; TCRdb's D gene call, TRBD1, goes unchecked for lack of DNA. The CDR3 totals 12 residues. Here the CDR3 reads CASTQQENEQFF.

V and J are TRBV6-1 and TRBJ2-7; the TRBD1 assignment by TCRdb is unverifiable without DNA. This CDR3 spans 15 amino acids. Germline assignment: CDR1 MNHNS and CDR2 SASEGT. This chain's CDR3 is CASLKGTGAGDEQYF.

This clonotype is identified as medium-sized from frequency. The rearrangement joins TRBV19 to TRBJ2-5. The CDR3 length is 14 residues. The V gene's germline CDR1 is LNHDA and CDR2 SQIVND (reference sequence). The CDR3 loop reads CASSISGLQETQYF.

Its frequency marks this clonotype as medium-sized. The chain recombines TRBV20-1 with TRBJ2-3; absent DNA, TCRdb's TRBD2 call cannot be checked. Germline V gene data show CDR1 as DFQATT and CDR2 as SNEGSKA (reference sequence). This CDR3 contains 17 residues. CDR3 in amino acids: CSARVVGVFPQTDTQYF.

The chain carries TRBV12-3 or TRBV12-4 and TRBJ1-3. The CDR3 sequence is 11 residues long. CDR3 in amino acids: CASSPGNTIYF.